Presented here are 8 T cell receptor beta chains from one specimen sequenced in a study of shared clonotypes between healthy human individuals. Produced via immunoSEQ multiplex PCR; TCRdb's table is partial and in-frame only. The data show approximately 1.1 million clones, roughly 74% seen once. Sequenced input: memory CD4+ T cells from PBMCs. Subset described: CD45RA-negative fraction. The receptors originated from a man between 18 and 35 years old in good health. Some clones in this sample may be carry-over from other donors' samples.

The gene calls are TRBV28 and TRBJ2-7; no reliable D call. In germline, CDR1 is MDHEN, CDR2 SYDVKM. The CDR3 is 12 residues long. Trimming pared 5 bases from V and 9 bases from J, leaving 14 bases between. The CDR3: CASSGHALAQYF. CDR3 sequence (DNA): TGTGCCAGCAGTGGGCACGCCCTCGCGCAGTACTTC.

Details on this clone: Within the sample, other DNA sequences also encode this same CDR3. The rearrangement joins TRBV5-1 to TRBJ2-5; 10 bases fit TRBD1. The junction had 3 bases not matched to a gene; V was cut back by 4 bases and J by 3 bases. CDR3 size: 14 residues. Germline CDR1 and CDR2: SGHRS and YFSETQ. The CDR3 loop is CASSIGQGEETQYF. In DNA form, the CDR3 reads TGCGCCAGCAGCATCGGACAGGGGGAAGAGACCCAGTACTTC.

This CDR3 reads CASAYQGGNTEAFF. Written as DNA, the CDR3 is TGTGCCAGCGCTTATCAGGGGGGGAACACTGAAGCTTTCTTT. The genes are TRBV7-2 and TRBJ1-1; 7 nucleotides agree with TRBD1. The CDR3 length is 14 residues. V was pared by 8 bases and J by 1 base, with 7 bases of the junction left unmatched. Germline loops: CDR1 SGHTA, CDR2 FQGNSA.

The rearrangement links TRBV2 to TRBJ2-1, with D possibly matching TRBD2 (6 bases). Germline-derived CDR1 and CDR2 are SNHLY and FYNNEI. V was trimmed by 8 bases and J by 9 bases, leaving 14 bases between them. This CDR3 is built from 12 residues. As DNA, the CDR3 is TGTGCCAGCGGACTACAAAGGGGTGAGCAGTTCTTC. Protein sequence: CASGLQRGEQFF.

V usage is TRBV28 and J usage is TRBJ1-3; TRBD1 aligns across 8 bases. The CDR3 runs to 15 residues. Trimming took 6 bases from V and 3 from J; bases not matched to a gene: 7. Germline loops: CDR1 MDHEN, CDR2 SYDVKM. The CDR3 DNA sequence: TGTGCCAGCAGAACGAAAGGACAGGGTGGAAACACCATATATTTT. It codes for CASRTKGQGGNTIYF.

The chain couples TRBV2 to TRBJ2-7; TRBD2 agrees at 9 bases. With V trimmed by 6 bases and J by 5 bases, 5 bases remained unmatched. This CDR3 spans 13 amino acids. In germline, CDR1 is SNHLY, CDR2 FYNNEI. For the CDR3, the DNA is TGTGCCAGCAGCCCAGGGACTAGCAACGAGCAGTACTTC. The encoded protein is CASSPGTSNEQYF.

This sequence joins TRBV27 and TRBJ2-3; D is unclear. This CDR3 spans 18 amino acids. Trimming shortened V by 2 bases and J by 1 base, and 19 bases separated the two germline ends. Germline values: CDR1 MNHEY, CDR2 SMNVEV (reference sequence). This CDR3 is CASSLRASALAGTDTQYF. In DNA, the CDR3 is TGTGCCAGCAGTTTAAGGGCATCCGCGCTCGCCGGCACAGATACGCAGTATTTT.

V and J are TRBV6-1 and TRBJ2-7, with D maybe TRBD1 (6 bases). CDR1 and CDR2 (germline): MNHNS, SASEGT. This CDR3 region has 15 residues. V lost 2 bases and J 3 bases, leaving 14 bases between the germline ends. CDR3 nucleotides: TGTGCCAGCAGTGAACAGGGGACACAATACTACGAGCAGTACTTC. Protein sequence: CASSEQGTQYYEQYF.